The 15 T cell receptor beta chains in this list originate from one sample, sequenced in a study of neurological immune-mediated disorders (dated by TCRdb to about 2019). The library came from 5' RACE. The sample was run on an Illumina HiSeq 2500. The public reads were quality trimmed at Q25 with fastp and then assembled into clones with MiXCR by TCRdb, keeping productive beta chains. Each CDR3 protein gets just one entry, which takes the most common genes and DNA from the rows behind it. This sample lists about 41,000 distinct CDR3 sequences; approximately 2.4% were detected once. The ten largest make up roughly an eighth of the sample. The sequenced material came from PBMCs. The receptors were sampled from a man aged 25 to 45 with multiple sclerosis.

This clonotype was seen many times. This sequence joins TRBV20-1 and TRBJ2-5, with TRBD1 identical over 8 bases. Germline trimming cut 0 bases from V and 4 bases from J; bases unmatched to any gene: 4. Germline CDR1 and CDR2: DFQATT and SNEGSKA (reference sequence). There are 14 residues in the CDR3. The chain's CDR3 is CSARDTGGAETQYF. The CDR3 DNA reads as TGCAGTGCTAGAGATACAGGGGGAGCAGAGACCCAGTACTTC.

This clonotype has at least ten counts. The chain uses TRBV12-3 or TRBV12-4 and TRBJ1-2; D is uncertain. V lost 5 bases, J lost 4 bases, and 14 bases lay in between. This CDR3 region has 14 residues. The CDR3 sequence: CASSLRRGLYGYTF. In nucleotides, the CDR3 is TGTGCCAGCAGTCTCAGGAGAGGTCTCTATGGCTACACCTTC.

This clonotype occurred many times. The DNA for the CDR3 is TGCGCCAGCAGCTTCGGAAGCGGGAGGGATACGCAGTATTTT. Amino acids: CASSFGSGRDTQYF. The rearrangement uses TRBV5-1 and TRBJ2-3; TRBD2 aligns across 9 bases. CDR3 size: 14 residues. Germline V gives CDR1 SGHRS, CDR2 YFSETQ. The V segment lost 2 bases and the J segment 6 bases; nucleotides outside the gene matches: 4.

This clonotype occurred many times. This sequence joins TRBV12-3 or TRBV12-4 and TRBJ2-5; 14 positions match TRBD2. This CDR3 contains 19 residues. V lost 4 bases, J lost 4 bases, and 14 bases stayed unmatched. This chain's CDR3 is CASSSTLGTSGRQRETQYF. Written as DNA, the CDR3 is TGTGCCAGCAGTTCAACCCTCGGGACTAGCGGGAGACAACGAGAGACCCAGTACTTC.

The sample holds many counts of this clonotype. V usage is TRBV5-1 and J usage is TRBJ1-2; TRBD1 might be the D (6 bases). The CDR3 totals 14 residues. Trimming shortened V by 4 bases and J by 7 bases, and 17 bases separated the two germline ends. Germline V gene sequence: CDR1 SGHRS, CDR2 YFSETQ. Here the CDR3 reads CASSRYHRESGYTF. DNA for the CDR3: TGCGCCAGCAGCCGATACCACAGGGAAAGTGGCTACACCTTC.

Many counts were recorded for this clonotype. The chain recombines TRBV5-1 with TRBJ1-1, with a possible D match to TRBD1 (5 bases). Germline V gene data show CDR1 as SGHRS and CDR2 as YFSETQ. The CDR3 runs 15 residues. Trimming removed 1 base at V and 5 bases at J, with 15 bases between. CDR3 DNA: TGCGCCAGCAGCTTGTCCCCGACAGTAGGAACTGAAGCTTTCTTT. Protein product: CASSLSPTVGTEAFF.

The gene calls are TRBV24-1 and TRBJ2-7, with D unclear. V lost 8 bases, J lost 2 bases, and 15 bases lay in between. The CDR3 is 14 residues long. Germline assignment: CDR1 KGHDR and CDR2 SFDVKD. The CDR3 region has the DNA TGTGCCACCATGGCATGGGAAACAGCCTACGAGCAGTACTTC. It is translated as CATMAWETAYEQYF.

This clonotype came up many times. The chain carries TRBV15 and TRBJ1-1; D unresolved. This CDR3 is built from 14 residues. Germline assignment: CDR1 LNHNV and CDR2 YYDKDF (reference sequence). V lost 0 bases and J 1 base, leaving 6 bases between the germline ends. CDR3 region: CATSRDSGNTEAFF. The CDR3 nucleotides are TGTGCCACCAGCAGAGATTCGGGGAACACTGAAGCTTTCTTT.

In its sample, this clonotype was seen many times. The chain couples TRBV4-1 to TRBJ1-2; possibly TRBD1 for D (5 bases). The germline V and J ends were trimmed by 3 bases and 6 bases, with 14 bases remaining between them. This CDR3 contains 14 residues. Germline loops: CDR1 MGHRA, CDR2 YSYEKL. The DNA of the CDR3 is TGCGCCAGCAGCCACCCCGGACAATTTAATGGCTACACCTTC. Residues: CASSHPGQFNGYTF.

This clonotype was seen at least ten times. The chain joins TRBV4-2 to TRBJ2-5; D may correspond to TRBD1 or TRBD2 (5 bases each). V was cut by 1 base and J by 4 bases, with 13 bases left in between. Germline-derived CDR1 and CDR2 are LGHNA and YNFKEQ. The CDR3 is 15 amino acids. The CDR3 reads CASSQGRGAGETQYF. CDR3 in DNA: TGTGCCAGCAGCCAAGGCCGAGGGGCTGGAGAGACCCAGTACTTC.

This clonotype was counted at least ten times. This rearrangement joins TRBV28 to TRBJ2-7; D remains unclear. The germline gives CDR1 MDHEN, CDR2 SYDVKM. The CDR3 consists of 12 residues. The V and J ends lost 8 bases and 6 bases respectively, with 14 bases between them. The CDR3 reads CASLSGPGEQYF. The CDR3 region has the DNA TGTGCCAGCCTCTCAGGTCCGGGCGAGCAGTACTTC.

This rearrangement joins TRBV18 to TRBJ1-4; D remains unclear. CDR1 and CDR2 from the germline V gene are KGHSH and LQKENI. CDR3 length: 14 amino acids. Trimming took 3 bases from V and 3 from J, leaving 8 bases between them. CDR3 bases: TGTGCCAGCTCACCGGGATGGGCTAATGAAAAACTGTTTTTT. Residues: CASSPGWANEKLFF. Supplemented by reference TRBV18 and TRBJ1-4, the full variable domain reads NAGVMQNPRHLVRRRGQEARLRCSPMKGHSHVYWYRQLPEEGLKFMVYLQKENIIDESGMPKERFSAEFPKEGPSILRIQQVVRGDSAAYFCASSPGWANEKLFFGSGTQLSVL.

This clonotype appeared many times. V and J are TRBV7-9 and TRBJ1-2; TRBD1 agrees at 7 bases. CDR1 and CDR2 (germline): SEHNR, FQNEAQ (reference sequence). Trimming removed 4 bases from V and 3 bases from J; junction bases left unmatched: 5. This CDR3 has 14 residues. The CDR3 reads CASSSGTDDYGYTF. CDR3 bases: TGTGCCAGCAGCTCCGGGACAGACGACTATGGCTACACCTTC. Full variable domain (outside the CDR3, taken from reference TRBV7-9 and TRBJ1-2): DTGVSQNPRHKITKRGQNVTFRCDPISEHNRLYWYRQTLGQGPEFLTYFQNEAQLEKSRLLSDRFSAERPKGSFSTLEIQRTEQGDSAMYLCASSSGTDDYGYTFGSGTRLTVV.

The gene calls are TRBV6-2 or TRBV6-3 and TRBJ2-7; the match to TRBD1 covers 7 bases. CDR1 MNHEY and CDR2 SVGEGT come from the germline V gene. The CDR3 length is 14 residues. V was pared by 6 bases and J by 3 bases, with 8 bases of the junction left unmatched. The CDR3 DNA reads TGTGCCAGCAGCCCCAGGGACAGTAACTACGAGCAGTACTTC. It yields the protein CASSPRDSNYEQYF.

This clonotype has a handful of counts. The CDR3 loop is CASSLGHPLTKTYGYTF. In DNA, the CDR3 is TGTGCCAGCAGCTTAGGTCACCCGCTCACGAAAACCTATGGCTACACCTTC. This chain connects TRBV11-2 to TRBJ1-2; D not resolved. Germline V lookup: CDR1 SGHAT, CDR2 FQNNGV. Trimming cost V 1 base and J 4 bases, with 19 bases left between them. The CDR3 extends over 17 amino acids.